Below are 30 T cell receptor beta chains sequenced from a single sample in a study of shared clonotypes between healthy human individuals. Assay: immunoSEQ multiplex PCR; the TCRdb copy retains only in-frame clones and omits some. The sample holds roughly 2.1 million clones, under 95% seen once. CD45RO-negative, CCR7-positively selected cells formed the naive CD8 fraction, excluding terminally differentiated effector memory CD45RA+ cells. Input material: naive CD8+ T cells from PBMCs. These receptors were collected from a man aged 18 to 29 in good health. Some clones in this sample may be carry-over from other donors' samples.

CDR3 in DNA: TGTGCCAGCAGCTTTCGGACAGGGGATTTAGAGACCCAGTACTTC. Amino acid sequence: CASSFRTGDLETQYF. The chain combines TRBV9 with TRBJ2-5, with TRBD1 matching 9 bases. With 4 bases clipped from V and 4 bases from J, the junction kept 8 bases outside the gene matches. Germline V lookup: CDR1 SGDLS, CDR2 YYNGEE. The CDR3 sequence is 15 residues long.

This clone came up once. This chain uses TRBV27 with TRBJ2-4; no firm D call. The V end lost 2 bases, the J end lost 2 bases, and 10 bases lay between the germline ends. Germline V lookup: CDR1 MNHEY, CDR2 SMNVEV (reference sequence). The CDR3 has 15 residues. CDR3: CASSLGRHPKNIQYF. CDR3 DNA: TGTGCCAGCAGTTTAGGCCGACATCCCAAAAACATTCAGTACTTC.

The CDR3 loop is CASSATGLGPDTQYF. CDR3 nucleotide sequence: TGTGCCAGCTCGGCGACAGGGCTAGGGCCAGATACGCAGTATTTT. V usage is TRBV18 and J usage is TRBJ2-3, with TRBD1 matching 7 bases. The V segment lost 6 bases and the J segment 4 bases; nucleotides outside the gene matches: 10. CDR3 size: 15 residues. Germline V CDR1 and CDR2: KGHSH, LQKENI.

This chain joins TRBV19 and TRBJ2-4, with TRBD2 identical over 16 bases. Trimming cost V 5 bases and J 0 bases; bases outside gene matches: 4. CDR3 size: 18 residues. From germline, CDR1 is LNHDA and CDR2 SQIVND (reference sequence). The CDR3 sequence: CASSQGLAGGLAKNIQYF. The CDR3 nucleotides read TGTGCCAGTAGTCAGGGACTAGCGGGAGGGCTAGCCAAAAACATTCAGTACTTC.

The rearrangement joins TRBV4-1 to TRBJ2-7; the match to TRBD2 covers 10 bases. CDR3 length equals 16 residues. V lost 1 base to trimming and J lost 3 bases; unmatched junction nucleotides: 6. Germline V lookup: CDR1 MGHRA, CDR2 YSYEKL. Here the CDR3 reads CASSQGGASGSYEQYF. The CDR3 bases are TGCGCCAGCAGCCAAGGGGGGGCTAGCGGGAGCTACGAGCAGTACTTC.

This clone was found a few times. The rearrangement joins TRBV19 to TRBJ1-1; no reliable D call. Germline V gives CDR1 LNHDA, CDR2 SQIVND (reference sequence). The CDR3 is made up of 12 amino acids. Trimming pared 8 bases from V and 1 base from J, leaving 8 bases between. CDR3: CASAFRNTEAFF. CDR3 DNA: TGTGCCAGTGCGTTTCGGAACACTGAAGCTTTCTTT.

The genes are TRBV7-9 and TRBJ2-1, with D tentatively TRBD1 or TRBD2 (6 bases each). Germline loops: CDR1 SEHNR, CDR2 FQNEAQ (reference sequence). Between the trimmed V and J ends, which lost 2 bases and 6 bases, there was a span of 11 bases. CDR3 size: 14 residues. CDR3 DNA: TGTGCCAGCAGCTTACCCAAGGGGGGCAATGAGCAGTTCTTC. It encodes CASSLPKGGNEQFF.

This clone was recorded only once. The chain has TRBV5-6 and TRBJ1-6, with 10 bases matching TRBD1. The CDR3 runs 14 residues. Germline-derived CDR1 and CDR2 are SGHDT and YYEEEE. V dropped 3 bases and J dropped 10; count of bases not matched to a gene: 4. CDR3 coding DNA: TGTGCCAGCAGCTACGGGACAGGGGTATCACCCCTCCACTTT. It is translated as CASSYGTGVSPLHF.

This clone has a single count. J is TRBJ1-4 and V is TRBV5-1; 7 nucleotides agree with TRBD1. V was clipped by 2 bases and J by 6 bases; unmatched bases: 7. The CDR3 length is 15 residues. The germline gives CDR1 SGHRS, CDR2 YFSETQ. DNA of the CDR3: TGCGCCAGCAGCTTAGACAGGGCAACGGATGAAAAACTGTTTTTT. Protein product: CASSLDRATDEKLFF.

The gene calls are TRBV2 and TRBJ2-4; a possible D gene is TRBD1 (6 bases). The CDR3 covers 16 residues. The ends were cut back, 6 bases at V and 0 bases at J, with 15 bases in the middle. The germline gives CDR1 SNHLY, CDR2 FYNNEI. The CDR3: CASRDYRDIAKNIQYF. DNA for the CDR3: TGTGCCAGCAGAGACTACAGGGATATAGCCAAAAACATTCAGTACTTC.

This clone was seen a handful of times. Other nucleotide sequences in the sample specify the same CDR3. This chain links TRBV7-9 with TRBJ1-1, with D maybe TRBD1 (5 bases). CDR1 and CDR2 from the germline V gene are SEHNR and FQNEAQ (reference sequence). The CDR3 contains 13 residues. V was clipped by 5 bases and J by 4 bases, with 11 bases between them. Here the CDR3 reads CASSPGLGTEAFF. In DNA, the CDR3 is TGTGCCAGCAGCCCGGGACTGGGCACTGAAGCTTTCTTT.

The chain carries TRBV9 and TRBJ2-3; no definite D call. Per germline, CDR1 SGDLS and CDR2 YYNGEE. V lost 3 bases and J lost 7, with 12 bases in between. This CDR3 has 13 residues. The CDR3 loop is CASSGRLGNTQYF. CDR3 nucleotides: TGTGCCAGCAGCGGCCGTTTGGGAAATACGCAGTATTTT.

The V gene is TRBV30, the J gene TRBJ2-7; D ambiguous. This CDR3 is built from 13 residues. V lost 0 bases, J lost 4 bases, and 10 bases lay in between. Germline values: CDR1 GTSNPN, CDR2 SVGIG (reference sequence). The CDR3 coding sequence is TGTGCCTGGAGTGTACGAGTCGGGTACGAGCAGTACTTC. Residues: CAWSVRVGYEQYF.

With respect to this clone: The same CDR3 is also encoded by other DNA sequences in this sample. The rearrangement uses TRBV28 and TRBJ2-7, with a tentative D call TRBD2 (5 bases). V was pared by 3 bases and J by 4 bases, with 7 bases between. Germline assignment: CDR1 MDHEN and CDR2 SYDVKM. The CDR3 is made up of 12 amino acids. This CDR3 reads CASSLRDYEQYF. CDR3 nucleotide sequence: TGTGCCAGCAGTTTGAGGGATTACGAGCAGTACTTC.

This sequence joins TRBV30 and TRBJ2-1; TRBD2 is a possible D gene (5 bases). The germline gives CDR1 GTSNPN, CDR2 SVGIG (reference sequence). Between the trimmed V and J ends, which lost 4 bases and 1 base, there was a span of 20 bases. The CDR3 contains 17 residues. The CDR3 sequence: CAWTPQRHLRSYNEQFF. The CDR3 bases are TGTGCCTGGACCCCTCAGCGGCATTTGAGATCCTACAATGAGCAGTTCTTC.

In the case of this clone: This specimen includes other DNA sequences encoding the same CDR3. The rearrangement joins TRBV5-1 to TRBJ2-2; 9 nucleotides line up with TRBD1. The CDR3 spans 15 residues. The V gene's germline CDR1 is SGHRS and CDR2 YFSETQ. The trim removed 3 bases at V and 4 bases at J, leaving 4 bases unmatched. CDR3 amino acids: CASSWGQGSTGELFF. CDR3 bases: TGCGCCAGCAGCTGGGGACAGGGCAGCACCGGGGAGCTGTTTTTT.

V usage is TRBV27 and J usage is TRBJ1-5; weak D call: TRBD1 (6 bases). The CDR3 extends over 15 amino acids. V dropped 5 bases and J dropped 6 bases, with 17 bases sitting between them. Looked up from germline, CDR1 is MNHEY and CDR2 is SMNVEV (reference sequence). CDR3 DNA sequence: TGTGCCAGCAGTCCCTCGATGGGGGCAGGTCAGCCCCAGCATTTT. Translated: CASSPSMGAGQPQHF.

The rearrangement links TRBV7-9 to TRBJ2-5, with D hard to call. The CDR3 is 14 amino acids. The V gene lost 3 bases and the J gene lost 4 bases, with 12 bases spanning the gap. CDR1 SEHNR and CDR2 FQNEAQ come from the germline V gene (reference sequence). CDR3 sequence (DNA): TGTGCCAGCAGCTTTCGGAGCCCGCCAGAGACCCAGTACTTC. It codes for CASSFRSPPETQYF.

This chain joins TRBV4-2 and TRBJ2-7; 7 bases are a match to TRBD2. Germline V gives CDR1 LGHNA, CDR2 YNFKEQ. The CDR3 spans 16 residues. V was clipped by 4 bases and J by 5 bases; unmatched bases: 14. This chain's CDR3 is CASSLTQGGRGDEQYF. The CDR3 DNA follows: TGTGCCAGCAGCCTAACACAAGGAGGGAGGGGCGACGAGCAGTACTTC.

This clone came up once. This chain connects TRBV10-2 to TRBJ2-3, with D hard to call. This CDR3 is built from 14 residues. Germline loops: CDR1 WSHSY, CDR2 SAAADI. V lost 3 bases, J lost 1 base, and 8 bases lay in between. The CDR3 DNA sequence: TGCGCCAGCAGTGAACGGTCAGGCACAGATACGCAGTATTTT. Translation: CASSERSGTDTQYF.

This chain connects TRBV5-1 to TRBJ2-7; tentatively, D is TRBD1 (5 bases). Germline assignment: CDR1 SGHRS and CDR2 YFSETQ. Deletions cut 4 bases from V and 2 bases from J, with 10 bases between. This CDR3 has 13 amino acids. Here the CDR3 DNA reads TGCGCCAGCAGCCCGGACACCGCCTACGAGCAGTACTTC. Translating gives CASSPDTAYEQYF.

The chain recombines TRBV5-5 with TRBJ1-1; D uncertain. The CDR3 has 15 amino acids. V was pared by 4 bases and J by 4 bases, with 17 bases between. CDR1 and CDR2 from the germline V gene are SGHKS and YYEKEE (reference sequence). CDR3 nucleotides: TGTGCCAGCAGCCTCGATTCCCGCCCAAGCACTGAAGCTTTCTTT. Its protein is CASSLDSRPSTEAFF.

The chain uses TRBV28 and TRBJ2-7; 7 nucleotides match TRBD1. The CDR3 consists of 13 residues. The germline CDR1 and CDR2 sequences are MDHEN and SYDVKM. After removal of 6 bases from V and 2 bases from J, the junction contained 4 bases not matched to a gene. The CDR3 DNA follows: TGTGCCAGCAGGACAGGGCTCACCTACGAGCAGTACTTC. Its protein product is CASRTGLTYEQYF.

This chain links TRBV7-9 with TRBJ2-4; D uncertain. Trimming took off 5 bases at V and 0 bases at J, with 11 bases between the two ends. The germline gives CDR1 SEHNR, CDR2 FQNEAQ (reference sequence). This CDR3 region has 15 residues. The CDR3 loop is CASSDGSLAKNIQYF. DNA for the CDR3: TGTGCCAGCAGCGATGGAAGCTTAGCCAAAAACATTCAGTACTTC.

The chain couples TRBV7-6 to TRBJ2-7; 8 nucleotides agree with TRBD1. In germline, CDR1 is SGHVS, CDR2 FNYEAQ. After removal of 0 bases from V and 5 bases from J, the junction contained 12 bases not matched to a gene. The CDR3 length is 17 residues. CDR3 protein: CASSLAGQARVFHEQYF. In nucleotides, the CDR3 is TGTGCCAGCAGCTTAGCGGGACAGGCCAGGGTATTCCACGAGCAGTACTTC.

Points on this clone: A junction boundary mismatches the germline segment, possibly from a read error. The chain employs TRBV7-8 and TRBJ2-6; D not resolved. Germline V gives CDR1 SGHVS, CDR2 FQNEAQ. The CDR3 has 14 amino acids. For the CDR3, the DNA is TGTGCCAGCAGCTTAGCGCACAAACCTCTGTCAGGCGCTTTC. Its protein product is CASSLAHKPLSGAF.

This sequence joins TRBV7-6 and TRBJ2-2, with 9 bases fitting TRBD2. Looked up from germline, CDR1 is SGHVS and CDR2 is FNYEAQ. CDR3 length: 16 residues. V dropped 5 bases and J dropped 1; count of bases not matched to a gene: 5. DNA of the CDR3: TGTGCCAGCAGCCCACGACTAGCGGTGAACACCGGGGAGCTGTTTTTT. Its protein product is CASSPRLAVNTGELFF.

The CDR3 bases are TGTGCCAGCAGCTTAGGCAGGGTACACGAGCAGTACTTC. Its translation: CASSLGRVHEQYF. The J gene is TRBJ2-7, the V gene TRBV13; TRBD1 is a possible D gene (5 bases). The length of the CDR3 is 13 residues. Per germline, CDR1 PRHDT and CDR2 FYEKMQ (reference sequence). Trimming pared 0 bases from V and 5 bases from J, leaving 8 bases between.

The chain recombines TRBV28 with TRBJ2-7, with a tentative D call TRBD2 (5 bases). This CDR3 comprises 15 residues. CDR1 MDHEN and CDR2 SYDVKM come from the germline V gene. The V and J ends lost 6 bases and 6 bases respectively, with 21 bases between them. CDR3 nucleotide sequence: TGTGCCAGCAGCCCCGAGAGGCGGGTGGTACCCGAGCAGTACTTC. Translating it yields CASSPERRVVPEQYF.

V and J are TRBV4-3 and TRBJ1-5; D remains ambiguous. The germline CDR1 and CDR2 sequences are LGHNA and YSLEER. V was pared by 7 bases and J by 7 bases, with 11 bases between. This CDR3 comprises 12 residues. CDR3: CASTPSGQPQHF. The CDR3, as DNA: TGCGCCAGCACCCCCTCAGGCCAGCCCCAGCATTTT.